A single sample is the source of the 10 T cell receptor beta chains below, sequenced in a study of memory CD4+ T cells and cytomegalovirus serostatus. The sort gate was single viable CD3+CD4+CD8-CD45RO+ cells for memory CD4+ T cells. Sequencing was performed with immunoSEQ multiplex PCR; in TCRdb, only in-frame clones are kept and a portion is missing. The sample holds about 62,000 clones; about three quarters are singletons and the top ten take around 4.5%. The sample was memory CD4+ T cells from blood. These receptor sequences come from an adult in good health and CMV-seropositive.

The chain links TRBV7-7 to TRBJ1-3, with 9 bases fitting TRBD1. Germline CDR1 SSHAT, CDR2 FNYEAQ (reference sequence). Trimming took 5 bases from V and 1 from J; bases not matched to a gene: 3. The CDR3 consists of 15 residues. This chain's CDR3 is CASSKGTGSGNTIYF. The DNA for the CDR3 is TGTGCCAGCAGCAAGGGGACAGGGTCTGGAAACACCATATATTTT.

V gene TRBV5-6 combines with J gene TRBJ1-1; 12 bases agree with TRBD1. Germline V gene data show CDR1 as SGHDT and CDR2 as YYEEEE. The CDR3 is 18 amino acids. V shed 1 base and J 4 bases; nucleotides not matched to a gene: 11. CDR3 loop: CASSLRRDRGHLSTEAFF. The CDR3 bases are TGTGCCAGCAGCTTGAGGAGGGACAGGGGGCATTTGAGCACTGAAGCTTTCTTT.

This clone was counted only a few times. V and J are TRBV7-2 and TRBJ1-1; weak D call: TRBD1 (6 bases). The CDR3 consists of 13 residues. Looked up from germline, CDR1 is SGHTA and CDR2 is FQGNSA. V lost 6 bases and J 8 bases, leaving 16 bases between the germline ends. The CDR3, as DNA: TGTGCCAGCAGTAATTATCTCGACAGGGAAGCTTTCTTT. This codes for CASSNYLDREAFF.

The sample holds one count of this clone. The chain joins TRBV27 to TRBJ1-5; 7 bases are shared with TRBD1. V trimming: 9 bases; J trimming: 0 bases; junction bases outside the gene matches: 14. CDR1 MNHEY and CDR2 SMNVEV come from the germline V gene (reference sequence). The CDR3 consists of 17 residues. The CDR3 nucleotides read TGTGCCAGTAAGCTCGCCGGGACAGTCGATAGCAATCAGCCCCAGCATTTT. This translates into CASKLAGTVDSNQPQHF.

This clone came up a few times. This chain joins TRBV20-1 and TRBJ1-2; 7 nucleotides agree with TRBD1. J gave up 6 bases and V 5 bases, and 0 bases lay outside the gene matches. Germline values: CDR1 DFQATT, CDR2 SNEGSKA (reference sequence). The CDR3 runs 10 residues. The CDR3 DNA reads TGCAGTGCTGACAGGGATGGCTACACCTTC. Translating gives CSADRDGYTF.

The chain links TRBV4-2 to TRBJ1-4; tentatively, D is TRBD1 (5 bases). The germline V and J ends were trimmed by 0 bases and 11 bases, with 13 bases remaining between them. Germline-derived CDR1 and CDR2 are LGHNA and YNFKEQ. This CDR3 spans 14 amino acids. CDR3 sequence reads: CASSQEGVGWKLFF. CDR3 bases: TGTGCCAGCAGCCAAGAAGGGGTAGGGTGGAAACTGTTTTTT.

This sequence joins TRBV19 and TRBJ2-1; 11 bases are shared with TRBD2. V dropped 4 bases and J dropped 5; count of bases not matched to a gene: 7. The CDR3 covers 16 residues. CDR1 is LNHDA and CDR2 is SQIVND in the germline V gene (reference sequence). DNA for the CDR3: TGTGCCAGTAGTACTCGGACTAGCGGGCATAACAATGAGCAGTTCTTC. Amino acids: CASSTRTSGHNNEQFF.

This clone was seen a few times. The chain uses TRBV7-9 and TRBJ1-1, with 8 bases lining up with TRBD1. The length of the CDR3 is 12 residues. Germline CDR1 reads SEHNR; CDR2 reads FQNEAQ (reference sequence). V gave up 5 bases and J gave up 10 bases; unmatched junction bases: 6. This chain's CDR3 is CASSLGQGRAFF. The DNA for the CDR3 is TGTGCCAGCAGCCTTGGACAGGGACGAGCTTTCTTT.

This clone was seen only once. This sequence joins TRBV28 and TRBJ2-2, with 7 bases lining up with TRBD2. CDR3 length: 15 amino acids. Germline lookup yields CDR1 MDHEN and CDR2 SYDVKM. The ends lost 3 bases at V and 8 bases at J; junction bases unmatched: 9. The chain's CDR3 is CASSFRESGVGELFF. The CDR3 DNA follows: TGTGCCAGCAGTTTTAGGGAAAGCGGGGTTGGGGAGCTGTTTTTT.

By proportion, this clone is medium-sized. The rearrangement links TRBV27 to TRBJ1-4; D remains unclear. Trimming shortened V by 2 bases and J by 8 bases, and 9 bases separated the two germline ends. The CDR3 sequence is 13 residues long. Germline V gene lookup returns CDR1 MNHEY and CDR2 SMNVEV (reference sequence). DNA for the CDR3: TGTGCCAGCAGTTTAGGGATGGGGGAAAAACTGTTTTTT. Encoded protein: CASSLGMGEKLFF. The whole variable domain, remainder taken from reference TRBV27 and TRBJ1-4, is EAQVTQNPRYLITVTGKKLTVTCSQNMNHEYMSWYRQDPGLGLRQIYYSMNVEVTDKGDVPEGYKVSRKEKRNFPLILESPSPNQTSLYFCASSLGMGEKLFFGSGTQLSVL.